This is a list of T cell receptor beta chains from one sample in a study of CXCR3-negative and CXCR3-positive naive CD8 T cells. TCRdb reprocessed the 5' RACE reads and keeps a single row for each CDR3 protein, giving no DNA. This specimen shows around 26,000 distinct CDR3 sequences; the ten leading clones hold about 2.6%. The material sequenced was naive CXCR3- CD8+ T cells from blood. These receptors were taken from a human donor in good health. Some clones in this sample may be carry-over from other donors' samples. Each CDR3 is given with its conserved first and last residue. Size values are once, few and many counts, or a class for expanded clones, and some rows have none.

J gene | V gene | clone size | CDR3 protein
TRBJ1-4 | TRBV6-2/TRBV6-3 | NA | CATWGDQDEKLFF
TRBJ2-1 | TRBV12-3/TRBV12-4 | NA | CASSKPGLGAIHEQFF
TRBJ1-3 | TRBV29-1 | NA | CSVARDGSGNTIYF
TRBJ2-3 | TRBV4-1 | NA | CASSHWDFTDTQYF
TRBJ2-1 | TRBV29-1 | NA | CSVDRAFYNEQFF
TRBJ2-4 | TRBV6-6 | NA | CASSIGTVVAKNIQYF
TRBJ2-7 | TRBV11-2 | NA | CASSLAPGLSSYEQYF
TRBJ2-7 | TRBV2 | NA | CASSHPAGYGEQYF
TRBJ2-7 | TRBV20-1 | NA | CSARDRDGIYEQYF
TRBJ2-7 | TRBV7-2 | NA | CASSLAGRNYEQYF
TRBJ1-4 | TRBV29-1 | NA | CSVAQGNSNEKLFF
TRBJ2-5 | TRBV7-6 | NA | CASSLEQETQYF
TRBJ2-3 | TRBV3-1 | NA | CASSQDPARGTSTDTQYF
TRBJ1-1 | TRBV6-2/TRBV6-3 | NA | CASSYLTGIGTEAFF
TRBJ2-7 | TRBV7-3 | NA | CASSPMEAGPYYEQYF
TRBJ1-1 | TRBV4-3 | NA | CASSQDEGSNTEAFF
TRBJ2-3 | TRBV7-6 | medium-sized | CASSSGQGAQADTQYF
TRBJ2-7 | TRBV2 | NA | CASTVATVSYEQYF
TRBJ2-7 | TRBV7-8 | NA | CASSLARSASNDEQYF
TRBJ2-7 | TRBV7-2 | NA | CASSLVSSGGAEQYF
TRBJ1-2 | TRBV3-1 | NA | CASSQLDTGGTYGYTF
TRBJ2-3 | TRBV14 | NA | CASSQGQWVTDTQYF
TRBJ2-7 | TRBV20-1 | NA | CSARTAGGPFYEQYF
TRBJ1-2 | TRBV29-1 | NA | CSVEPEALGEGYTF
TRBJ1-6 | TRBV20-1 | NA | CSATPETGLSPLHF
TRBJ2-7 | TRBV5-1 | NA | CASSRGGMNEQYF
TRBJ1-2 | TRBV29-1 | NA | CSVEGKGIYGYTF